The TCR beta chain described here comes from a study of T cell responses to AZD1222 COVID-19 vaccine. Study outcomes and limitations: As reported, nearly half of all spike-specific TCRs target variant regions that are unmutated. Of the AZD1222 recipients, only six were seropositive at baseline. Most donors were white British, females outnumbered males, and clonal diversity was possibly underestimated. Repertoire sampling happened only post peak T cell response.

A remark on this clone: Its matching antigen is unknown.

The table came from immunoSEQ multiplex PCR; TCRdb's copy has only in-frame clones and leaves some out. The sample records about 76,000 clones, more than 70% being singletons. The clonotype originates from an adult in good health. The sample was peripheral blood, taken on day 0 of AZD1222 vaccination.

The CDR3 region is CASSLGDRPAGNTIYF. The CDR3 nucleotides read TGTGCCAGCAGTTTAGGGGACAGGCCCGCTGGAAACACCATATATTTT. This chain uses TRBV28 with TRBJ1-3; 8 bases are shared with TRBD1. This CDR3 is 16 amino acids long. J was trimmed by 2 bases and V by 2 bases; bases with no gene match: 5. CDR1 MDHEN and CDR2 SYDVKM come from the germline V gene.